These T cell receptor beta chains were read from a single sample in a study of blood T cell repertoires in COVID-19. Clones were read by immunoSEQ multiplex PCR, and TCRdb kept only the in-frame ones, dropping some. The repertoire includes around 72,000 clones, more than 75% of them detected once, and approximately 18% sits in the top ten. The material sequenced was peripheral blood. These receptors all come from a human donor in a cohort sampled during active COVID-19. Each CDR3 is given without its conserved first and last residue. A D gene is named only where the DNA matches it firmly.

j_call d_call v_call cdr3_aa
TRBJ1-1 TRBD1 TRBV11-1 ASSPGQIGLHEAF
TRBJ1-6 . TRBV9 ASSVGRSSYNSPLH
TRBJ2-7 TRBD1 TRBV6-5 ASTRVQGAAYEQY
TRBJ1-1 . TRBV25-1 ASSDRGYNTEAF
TRBJ2-3 . TRBV7-2 ASSLEGVGTDTQY
TRBJ2-6 . TRBV6-5 ASSTGFSGANVLT
TRBJ1-1 . TRBV29-1 SVEDRGTEAF
TRBJ2-7 . TRBV25-1 ASSDSSLFSYEQY
TRBJ1-2 . TRBV6-5 ASSYTGSHGYT
TRBJ2-1 . TRBV7-9 ASSLFGSSYNEQF
TRBJ2-7 . TRBV19 ASSIQKGVYEQY
TRBJ2-7 . TRBV7-8 ASSPPGNRHEQY
TRBJ2-1 TRBD2 TRBV7-8 ASSYLAGGTEYNEQF
TRBJ1-6 TRBD1 TRBV4-1 ASSQPSGGDSPLH
TRBJ2-4 . TRBV19 ASRGRAPRGNIQY
TRBJ2-7 TRBD1 TRBV2 ASSRDRGVSYEQY
TRBJ1-3 TRBD1 TRBV5-1 ASRWDSGNTIY
TRBJ1-1 . TRBV29-1 SVSVEREAF
TRBJ1-2 . TRBV30 AIEVNYGYT
TRBJ2-7 . TRBV5-4 ASSPPDRPEQY
TRBJ1-5 TRBD1 TRBV3-1/TRBV3-2 ASSPGQGVQPQH
TRBJ2-7 . TRBV7-9 ASSSLDEQY
TRBJ1-5 . TRBV2 ASSEWGDQPQH
TRBJ1-3 . TRBV19 ASSMGRGNTIY
TRBJ1-1 TRBD1 TRBV11-2 ASSLDFATGAVTEAF
TRBJ2-3 . TRBV5-4 ASSLNQGVTDTQY
TRBJ2-7 . TRBV14 ASSRDINYEQY
TRBJ2-6 TRBD1 TRBV10-3 AISMGTGVNVLT
TRBJ2-7 . TRBV29-1 SVATGTYEQY
TRBJ1-6 . TRBV2 ASSEDRNSPLH
TRBJ1-6 TRBD1 TRBV19 ASLSQGSSYNSPLH
TRBJ1-3 . TRBV6-5 ASTVGRSGNTIY
TRBJ1-6 . TRBV5-4 ASSLDYSGGSSPLH
TRBJ2-7 . TRBV6-5 ASSMASTYEQY
TRBJ2-7 . TRBV7-9 ASSLEGTQNYEQY
TRBJ1-4 TRBD1 TRBV7-3 ASSKDRSATNEKLF